The entry below describes one T cell receptor (beta chain). These data belong to a study of shared clonotypes between healthy human individuals. Germline trimming cut 4 bases from V and 6 bases from J; bases unmatched to any gene: 2. The germline CDR1 and CDR2 sequences are SGHTA and FQGTGA. The CDR3 sequence is 13 residues long. TCRdb's table, derived via immunoSEQ multiplex PCR, lists solely in-frame clones and lacks some. The table has more than 400,000 clones, almost 80% seen once; the top ten hold around 12%. The V and J genes are TRBV7-3 and TRBJ2-7; 11 bases map to TRBD1. The source is a middle-aged woman in good health. Some clones in this sample may be carry-over from other donors' samples. What was sequenced was PBMCs. For the CDR3, the DNA is TGTGCCAGCAGCTCGGACAGGGGGCGCGAGCAGTACTTC. Its protein product is CASSSDRGREQYF.